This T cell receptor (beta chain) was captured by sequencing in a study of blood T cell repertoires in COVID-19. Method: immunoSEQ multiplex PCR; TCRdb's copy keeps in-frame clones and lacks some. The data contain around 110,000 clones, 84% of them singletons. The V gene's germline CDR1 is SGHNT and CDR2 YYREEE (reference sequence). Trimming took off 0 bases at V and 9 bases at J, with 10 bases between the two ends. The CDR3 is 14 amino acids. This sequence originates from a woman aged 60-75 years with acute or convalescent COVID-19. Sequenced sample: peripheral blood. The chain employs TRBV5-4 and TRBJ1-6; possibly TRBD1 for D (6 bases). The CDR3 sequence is CASSLVEQGSPLHF. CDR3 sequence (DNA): TGTGCCAGCAGCTTGGTAGAACAGGGTTCACCCCTCCACTTT.